This record concerns one TCR beta chain sequence. The data stem from a study of T cell repertoires in cytomegalovirus infection. A single record per CDR3 protein comes from TCRdb applying MiXCR to the reads. The sample lists under 150,000 distinct CDR3 sequences, approximately 9.2% occurring once. V lost 0 bases to trimming and J lost 5 bases; unmatched junction nucleotides: 4. The germline CDR1 and CDR2 sequences are DFQATT and SNEGSKA (reference sequence). This CDR3 has 15 amino acids. The TCR sequence derives from a human donor in good health (CMV status not recorded). Some clones in this sample may be carry-over from other donors' samples. The chain employs TRBV20-1 and TRBJ2-3; 11 positions agree with TRBD2. Sequencing input: PBMCs. The CDR3 is CSARDLLAGVDTQYF. DNA of the CDR3: TGCAGTGCTAGAGATCTACTAGCGGGGGTAGATACGCAGTATTTT.